This T cell receptor beta chain was observed in a study of blood T cell repertoires in COVID-19. Study-wide context: Sample material is recorded as cDNA or gDNA derived from T cells, B-cell-depleted T cells, or PBMCs.

The CDR3 is 14 residues long. V was pared by 7 bases and J by 0 bases, with 1 base of the junction left unmatched. Per the germline V gene, CDR1 is SNHLY and CDR2 is FYNNEI. The table came from immunoSEQ multiplex PCR; TCRdb's copy has only in-frame clones and leaves some out. The sample consists of about 85,000 clones, around 85% of them appearing once. The sequenced material came from peripheral blood. The source is a man in his sixties with acute or convalescent COVID-19. This sequence joins TRBV2 and TRBJ2-1; TRBD1 aligns across 9 bases. The CDR3 coding sequence is TGTGCCAGCATGGGACAGGGCTCCTACAATGAGCAGTTCTTC. Translated, it gives CASMGQGSYNEQFF.